Presented here are 29 T cell receptor beta chains from one specimen sequenced in a study of radiation and T cells in renal cell carcinoma. Assay: immunoSEQ multiplex PCR; the TCRdb copy retains only in-frame clones and omits some. This sample has about 43,000 clones, with 65% to 85% found just once. The time point denotes: blood 4 weeks post-SBRT, at nephrectomy. The treatment denotes: 15 Gy SBRT to primary tumor, nephrectomy 4 weeks later. Sequenced here: blood, sampled from a patient whose treatment included radiotherapy and nephrectomy. Receptors originate from a woman between 65 and 79 years old with renal cell carcinoma.

The chain is built from TRBV21-1 and TRBJ2-2; the listed D gene, TRBD1, was not tested against the DNA. TRBV21-1 is a pseudogene segment. This CDR3 is 14 amino acids long. The CDR3 sequence is CASSMTGRGGELFF. The CDR3 nucleotides are TGTGCCAGCAGCATGACAGGGCGTGGCGGGGAGCTGTTTTTT.

The chain joins TRBV5-4 to TRBJ2-1, with 11 bases lining up with TRBD2. V shed 5 bases, J shed 5 bases, and the junction held 3 bases outside the gene matches. Germline-derived CDR1 and CDR2 are SGHNT and YYREEE (reference sequence). The CDR3 spans 14 residues. This chain's CDR3 is CASSPTSGDNEQFF. The CDR3 region has the DNA TGTGCCAGCAGTCCGACTAGCGGGGACAATGAGCAGTTCTTC.

The genes are TRBV13 and TRBJ2-1; TRBD2 agrees at 11 bases. CDR1 is PRHDT and CDR2 is FYEKMQ in the germline V gene (reference sequence). The CDR3 sequence is 17 residues long. V dropped 6 bases and J dropped 9; count of bases not matched to a gene: 16. The CDR3 region is CASSSWVAGGPDGEQFF. CDR3 nucleotides: TGTGCCAGCAGTTCCTGGGTAGCGGGGGGGCCTGACGGTGAGCAGTTCTTC.

V and J are TRBV5-5 and TRBJ2-5; D not certain. The CDR3 runs 14 residues. V lost 0 bases, J lost 5 bases, and 11 bases lay in between. Germline CDR1 is SGHKS and CDR2 is YYEKEE (reference sequence). CDR3 sequence: CASSLVGDLETQYF. CDR3 coding DNA: TGTGCCAGCAGCTTGGTTGGAGATTTGGAGACCCAGTACTTC.

The chain links TRBV27 to TRBJ2-7; D remains ambiguous. V lost 5 bases and J 7 bases, leaving 9 bases between the germline ends. Per germline, CDR1 MNHEY and CDR2 SMNVEV (reference sequence). CDR3 length: 11 amino acids. The CDR3 loop is CASSTGREQYF. The CDR3 DNA is TGTGCCAGCAGTACCGGAAGGGAGCAGTACTTC.

The J gene is TRBJ2-3, the V gene TRBV2, with TRBD2 matching over 7 bases. Germline CDR1 is SNHLY and CDR2 is FYNNEI. The V and J ends lost 6 bases and 9 bases, in that order; junction bases with no gene match: 3. This CDR3 comprises 11 residues. CDR3 sequence (DNA): TGTGCCAGCAGCGGGACTATGACGCAGTATTTT. Translating it yields CASSGTMTQYF. Based on the CDR3 plus reference TRBV2 and TRBJ2-3, the full variable domain is EPEVTQTPSHQVTQMGQEVILRCVPISNHLYFYWYRQILGQKVEFLVSFYNNEISEKSEIFDDQFSVERPDGSNFTLKIRSTKLEDSAMYFCASSGTMTQYFGPGTRLTVL.

The chain has TRBV18 and TRBJ2-7; D might be TRBD1 or TRBD2, each matching 6 bases. The CDR3 totals 15 residues. Germline lookup yields CDR1 KGHSH and CDR2 LQKENI. V shed 6 bases and J shed 2 bases, with 17 bases lying between them. CDR3 bases: TGTGCCAGCTCCTCAAAGAGGGGGGCCACCTACGAGCAGTACTTC. It is translated as CASSSKRGATYEQYF.

This clone has only a few counts. V gene TRBV7-8 combines with J gene TRBJ2-2; TRBD2 matches at 7 bases. The CDR3 loop spans 15 amino acids. Germline V gene data show CDR1 as SGHVS and CDR2 as FQNEAQ. Unmatched junction bases numbered 3, after V lost 5 bases and J lost 0 bases. CDR3 loop: CASSPSGANTGELFF. Written as DNA, the CDR3 is TGTGCCAGCAGCCCGAGCGGGGCGAACACCGGGGAGCTGTTTTTT.

The gene calls are TRBV18 and TRBJ1-1; D is uncertain. The V end lost 3 bases, the J end lost 0 bases, and 8 bases lay between the germline ends. The CDR3 has 14 residues. Germline V gives CDR1 KGHSH, CDR2 LQKENI. The CDR3 reads CASSPEVMNTEAFF. In nucleotides, the CDR3 is TGTGCCAGCTCACCGGAAGTAATGAACACTGAAGCTTTCTTT.

This chain joins TRBV6-5 and TRBJ2-5, with 7 nucleotides matching TRBD1. Germline trimming cut 4 bases from V and 3 bases from J; bases unmatched to any gene: 11. CDR1 is MNHEY and CDR2 is SVGAGI in the germline V gene. The CDR3 spans 16 residues. CDR3 coding DNA: TGTGCCAGCAGTTCCCCCCTGGCCAGGGGGAAAGAGACCCAGTACTTC. Translating it yields CASSSPLARGKETQYF.

The rearrangement links TRBV7-7 to TRBJ1-3, with a weak D call TRBD1 (5 bases). CDR1 is SSHAT, CDR2 FNYEAQ, per germline (reference sequence). Trimming removed 5 bases at V and 9 bases at J, with 17 bases between. The CDR3 runs 14 residues. The CDR3 is CASSAGTDGSTIYF. CDR3 DNA sequence: TGTGCCAGCAGCGCGGGGACCGATGGGAGCACCATATATTTT.

This clone was picked up a small number of times. This sequence joins TRBV6-1 and TRBJ1-1, with D uncertain. The CDR3 has 14 residues. Per germline, CDR1 MNHNS and CDR2 SASEGT. The V end was cut by 2 bases, the J end by 2 bases, with 9 bases between. The CDR3 sequence: CASSERSQNTEAFF. The CDR3 DNA is TGTGCCAGCAGTGAAAGGTCGCAAAACACTGAAGCTTTCTTT.

The chain couples TRBV18 to TRBJ1-2; 9 bases map to TRBD1. The J segment lost 3 bases and the V segment lost 6 bases, leaving 5 bases of the junction unmatched. The CDR3 length is 14 residues. Germline V gives CDR1 KGHSH, CDR2 LQKENI. The CDR3 sequence: CASSRQGEDYGYTF. The DNA for the CDR3 is TGTGCCAGCTCCCGACAGGGGGAGGACTATGGCTACACCTTC.

J is TRBJ1-4 and V is TRBV15; TRBD1 matches 11 bases. Germline V lookup: CDR1 LNHNV, CDR2 YYDKDF (reference sequence). This CDR3 region has 16 residues. V lost 5 bases to trimming and J lost 8 bases; unmatched junction nucleotides: 10. CDR3 sequence reads: CATSGTGGPGGEKLFF. CDR3 DNA: TGTGCCACCAGCGGGACAGGGGGACCCGGAGGGGAAAAACTGTTTTTT.

The chain recombines TRBV11-2 with TRBJ2-5; D uncertain. Looked up from germline, CDR1 is SGHAT and CDR2 is FQNNGV. The CDR3 extends over 12 amino acids. V was shortened by 4 bases and J by 5 bases, with 8 bases between the two germline ends. As DNA, the CDR3 is TGTGCCAGCAGCTCCCGGTCCGAGACCCAGTACTTC. It translates to CASSSRSETQYF.

The chain has TRBV5-4 and TRBJ1-2; D not resolved. The CDR3 is 13 residues long. Trimming left V 0 bases short and J 2 bases short, with 5 bases between. Germline CDR1 is SGHNT and CDR2 is YYREEE (reference sequence). The CDR3: CASSLEDNYGYTF. As DNA, the CDR3 is TGTGCCAGCAGCTTGGAAGACAACTATGGCTACACCTTC. Supplemented by reference TRBV5-4 and TRBJ1-2, the full variable domain reads ETGVTQSPTHLIKTRGQQVTLRCSSQSGHNTVSWYQQALGQGPQFIFQYYREEENGRGNFPPRFSGLQFPNYSSELNVNALELDDSALYLCASSLEDNYGYTFGSGTRLTVV.

J is TRBJ2-1 and V is TRBV7-9; no clear D gene. Per the germline V gene, CDR1 is SEHNR and CDR2 is FQNEAQ (reference sequence). Trimming took off 11 bases at V and 0 bases at J, with 14 bases between the two ends. The CDR3 covers 14 residues. The CDR3 sequence: CAGREESSYNEQFF. The CDR3 DNA reads as TGTGCCGGCCGCGAGGAAAGCTCCTACAATGAGCAGTTCTTC.

The chain joins TRBV4-1 to TRBJ2-2; D call uncertain. This CDR3 spans 17 amino acids. Germline CDR1 MGHRA, CDR2 YSYEKL. Trimming took off 1 base at V and 1 base at J, with 13 bases between the two ends. The CDR3 sequence is CASSQVGRVRNTGELFF. The CDR3 DNA reads TGCGCCAGCAGCCAAGTAGGAAGGGTACGGAACACCGGGGAGCTGTTTTTT.

The rearrangement uses TRBV7-9 and TRBJ2-1; 11 nucleotides line up with TRBD1. V dropped 6 bases and J dropped 0; count of bases not matched to a gene: 13. Germline assignment: CDR1 SEHNR and CDR2 FQNEAQ (reference sequence). This CDR3 has 19 residues. The CDR3 region has the DNA TGTGCCAGCAGGCCCAGAGTCGGACAGGGGGCAGTCTCCTACAATGAGCAGTTCTTC. Amino acid sequence: CASRPRVGQGAVSYNEQFF.

The chain couples TRBV6-1 to TRBJ2-2; 10 nucleotides align to TRBD2. V trimming: 8 bases; J trimming: 0 bases; junction bases outside the gene matches: 3. CDR3 size: 15 residues. Germline V CDR1 and CDR2: MNHNS, SASEGT. The CDR3, as DNA: TGTGCCAGCCTAAGCGGGGGGGCGAACACCGGGGAGCTGTTTTTT. Its protein product is CASLSGGANTGELFF.

The chain employs TRBV29-1 and TRBJ2-2, with 8 bases aligning to TRBD1. The CDR3 totals 16 residues. CDR1 is SQVTM and CDR2 is ANQGSEA in the germline V gene. The V and J ends lost 1 base and 1 base, in that order; junction bases with no gene match: 5. The CDR3 is CSVEGLGTGNTGELFF. In nucleotides, the CDR3 is TGCAGCGTTGAAGGTTTAGGGACAGGGAACACCGGGGAGCTGTTTTTT.

J is TRBJ2-1 and V is TRBV2; D unresolved. Germline V CDR1 and CDR2: SNHLY, FYNNEI. The CDR3 loop spans 14 amino acids. Trimming took off 6 bases at V and 6 bases at J, with 15 bases between the two ends. CDR3: CASRDVELRNEQFF. Written as DNA, the CDR3 is TGTGCCAGCAGGGATGTAGAACTTCGCAATGAGCAGTTCTTC.

This rearrangement joins TRBV5-1 to TRBJ2-3; D is possibly TRBD2 (5 bases). CDR3 length equals 16 residues. V dropped 0 bases and J dropped 7 bases, with 18 bases sitting between them. From germline, CDR1 is SGHRS and CDR2 YFSETQ. CDR3 sequence: CASSLAPPAGENTQYF. The CDR3 coding sequence is TGCGCCAGCAGCTTGGCCCCACCTGCGGGTGAGAATACGCAGTATTTT.

The chain couples TRBV29-1 to TRBJ2-6; D is undetermined. Germline-derived CDR1 and CDR2 are SQVTM and ANQGSEA. The CDR3 loop spans 14 amino acids. The germline V and J ends were trimmed by 4 bases and 1 base, with 8 bases remaining between them. The CDR3 is CSVASGSGANVLTF. The CDR3 DNA is TGCAGCGTTGCCTCTGGATCTGGGGCCAACGTCCTGACTTTC. The entire variable domain, with the rest obtained from reference TRBV29-1 and TRBJ2-6, is as follows: SAVISQKPSRDICQRGTSLTIQCQVDSQVTMMFWYRQQPGQSLTLIATANQGSEATYESGFVIDKFPISRPNLTFSTLTVSNMSPEDSSIYLCSVASGSGANVLTFGAGSRLTVL.

The DNA for the CDR3 is TGTGCCAGTAGTATAGGGACAGGGGGGATCAATGAGCAGTTCTTC. Translated: CASSIGTGGINEQFF. The V and J genes are TRBV19 and TRBJ2-1, with 10 bases matching TRBD1. Germline CDR1 is LNHDA and CDR2 is SQIVND (reference sequence). The V segment lost 1 base and the J segment 6 bases; nucleotides outside the gene matches: 3. The CDR3 contains 15 residues. The full variable domain, completed using reference TRBV19 and TRBJ2-1, is DGGITQSPKYLFRKEGQNVTLSCEQNLNHDAMYWYRQDPGQGLRLIYYSQIVNDFQKGDIAEGYSVSREKKESFPLTVTSAQKNPTAFYLCASSIGTGGINEQFFGPGTRLTVL.

The rearrangement links TRBV4-1 to TRBJ1-2; D is perhaps TRBD1 (6 bases). V was pared by 1 base and J by 6 bases, with 21 bases between. The CDR3 runs to 17 residues. The germline gives CDR1 MGHRA, CDR2 YSYEKL. The CDR3 sequence is CASSQGPGRTPGDGYTF. The CDR3 region has the DNA TGCGCCAGCAGCCAAGGTCCGGGGAGGACCCCAGGGGATGGCTACACCTTC.

The table lists this clone with a few counts. V is TRBV5-6 and J is TRBJ2-3; D is ambiguous. The CDR3 covers 18 residues. The V and J ends lost 4 bases and 0 bases respectively, with 21 bases between them. Germline lookup yields CDR1 SGHDT and CDR2 YYEEEE. Here the CDR3 reads CASSMVGFLGSSTDTQYF. Here the CDR3 DNA reads TGTGCCAGCAGCATGGTGGGGTTTCTTGGGTCTAGCACAGATACGCAGTATTTT.

This chain joins TRBV6-5 and TRBJ1-2; the match to TRBD1 covers 7 bases. The CDR3 is made up of 14 amino acids. The germline V gene encodes CDR1 MNHEY and CDR2 SVGAGI. Unmatched junction bases numbered 8, after V lost 6 bases and J lost 4 bases. DNA for the CDR3: TGTGCCAGCAGACACCGGGACAGAGGCTATGGCTACACCTTC. Translated, it gives CASRHRDRGYGYTF.

The chain combines TRBV18 with TRBJ2-2; 7 bases are a match to TRBD1. Germline-derived CDR1 and CDR2 are KGHSH and LQKENI. This CDR3 spans 16 amino acids. V lost 4 bases, J lost 4 bases, and 9 bases stayed unmatched. The CDR3 DNA is TGTGCCAGCTCACAATCCGGGACAGCGAGCACCGGGGAGCTGTTTTTT. This gives the protein CASSQSGTASTGELFF.